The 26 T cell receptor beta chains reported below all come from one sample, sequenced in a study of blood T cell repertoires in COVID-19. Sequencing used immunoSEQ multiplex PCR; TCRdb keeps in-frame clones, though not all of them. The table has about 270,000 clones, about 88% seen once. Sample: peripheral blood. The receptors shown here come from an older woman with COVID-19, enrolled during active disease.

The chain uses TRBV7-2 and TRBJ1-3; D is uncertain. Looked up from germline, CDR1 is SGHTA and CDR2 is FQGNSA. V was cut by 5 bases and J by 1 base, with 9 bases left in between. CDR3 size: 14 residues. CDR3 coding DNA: TGTGCCAGCAGCCCTCCGGGGTCTGGAAACACCATATATTTT. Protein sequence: CASSPPGSGNTIYF.

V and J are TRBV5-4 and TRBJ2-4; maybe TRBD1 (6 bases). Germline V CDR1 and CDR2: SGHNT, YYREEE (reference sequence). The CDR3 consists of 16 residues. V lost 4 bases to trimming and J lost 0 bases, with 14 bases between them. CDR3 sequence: CASSLDSIEAKNIQYF. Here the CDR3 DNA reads TGTGCCAGCAGCCTGGACAGTATTGAAGCCAAAAACATTCAGTACTTC.

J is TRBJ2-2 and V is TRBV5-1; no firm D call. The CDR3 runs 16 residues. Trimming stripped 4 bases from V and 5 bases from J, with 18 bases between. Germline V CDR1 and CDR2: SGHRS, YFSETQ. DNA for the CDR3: TGCGCCAGCAGCCCTCTAGAGAGCACGCTGACCGGGGAGCTGTTTTTT. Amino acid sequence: CASSPLESTLTGELFF.

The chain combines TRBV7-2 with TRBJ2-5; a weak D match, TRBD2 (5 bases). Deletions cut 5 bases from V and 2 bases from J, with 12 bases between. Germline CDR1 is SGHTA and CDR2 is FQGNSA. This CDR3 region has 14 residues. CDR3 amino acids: CASSPGLSQETQYF. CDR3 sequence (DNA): TGTGCCAGCAGCCCAGGACTCTCTCAAGAGACCCAGTACTTC.

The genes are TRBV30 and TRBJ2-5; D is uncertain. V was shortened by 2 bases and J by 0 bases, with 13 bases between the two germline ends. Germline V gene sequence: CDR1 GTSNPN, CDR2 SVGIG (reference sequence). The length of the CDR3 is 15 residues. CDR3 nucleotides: TGTGCCTGGAGTCGGTCAGGCCTATACCAAGAGACCCAGTACTTC. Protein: CAWSRSGLYQETQYF.

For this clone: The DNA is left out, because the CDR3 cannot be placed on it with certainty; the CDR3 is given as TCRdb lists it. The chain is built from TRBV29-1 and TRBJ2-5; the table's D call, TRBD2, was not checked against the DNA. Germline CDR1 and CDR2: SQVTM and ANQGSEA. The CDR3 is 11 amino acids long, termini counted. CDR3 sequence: CSVGRGSDKYF.

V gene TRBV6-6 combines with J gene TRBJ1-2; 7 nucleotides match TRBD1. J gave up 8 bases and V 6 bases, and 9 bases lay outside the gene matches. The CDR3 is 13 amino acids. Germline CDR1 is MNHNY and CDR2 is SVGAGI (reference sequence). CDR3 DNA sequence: TGTGCCAGCAGCGCGACAGGGAGGAGAGGCTACACCTTC. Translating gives CASSATGRRGYTF.

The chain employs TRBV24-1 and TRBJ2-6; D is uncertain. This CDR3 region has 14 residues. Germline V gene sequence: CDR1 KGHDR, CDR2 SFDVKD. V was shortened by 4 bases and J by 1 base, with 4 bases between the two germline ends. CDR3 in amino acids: CATSDRSGANVLTF. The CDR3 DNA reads TGTGCCACCAGTGACAGGTCTGGGGCCAACGTCCTGACTTTC.

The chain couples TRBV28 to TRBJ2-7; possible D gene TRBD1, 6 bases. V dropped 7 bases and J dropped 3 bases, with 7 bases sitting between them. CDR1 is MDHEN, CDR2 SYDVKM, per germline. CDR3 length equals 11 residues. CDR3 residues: CASKQGYEQYF. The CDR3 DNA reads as TGTGCCAGCAAACAGGGCTACGAGCAGTACTTC.

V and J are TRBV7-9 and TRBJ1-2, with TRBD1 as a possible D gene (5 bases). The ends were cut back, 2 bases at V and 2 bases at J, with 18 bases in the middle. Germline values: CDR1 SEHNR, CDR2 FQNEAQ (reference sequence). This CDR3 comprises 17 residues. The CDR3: CASSLLEGLGGNYGYTF. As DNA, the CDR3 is TGTGCCAGCAGCTTACTGGAGGGTCTTGGGGGAAACTATGGCTACACCTTC.

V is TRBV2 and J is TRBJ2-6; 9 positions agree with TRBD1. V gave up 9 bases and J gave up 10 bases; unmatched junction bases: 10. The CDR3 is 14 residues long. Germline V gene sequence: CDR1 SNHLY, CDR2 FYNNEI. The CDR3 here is CASYPGQGKNVLTF. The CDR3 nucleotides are TGTGCCAGTTACCCTGGACAGGGGAAAAACGTCCTGACTTTC.

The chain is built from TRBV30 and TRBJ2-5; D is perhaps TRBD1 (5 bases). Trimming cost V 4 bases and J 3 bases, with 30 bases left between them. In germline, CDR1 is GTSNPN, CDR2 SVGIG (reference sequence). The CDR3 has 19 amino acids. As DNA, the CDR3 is TGTGCCTGGAATGTACGCCGACGGGCGTCGTCTTCAGGGAAAGAGACCCAGTACTTC. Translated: CAWNVRRRASSSGKETQYF.

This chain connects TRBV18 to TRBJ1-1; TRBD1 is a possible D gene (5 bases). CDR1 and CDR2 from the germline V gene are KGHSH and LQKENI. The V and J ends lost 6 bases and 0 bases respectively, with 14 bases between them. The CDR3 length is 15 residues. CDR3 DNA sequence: TGTGCCAGCTCCTTGGGGGGGACTATGAACACTGAAGCTTTCTTT. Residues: CASSLGGTMNTEAFF. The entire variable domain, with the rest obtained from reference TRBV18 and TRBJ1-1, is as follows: NAGVMQNPRHLVRRRGQEARLRCSPMKGHSHVYWYRQLPEEGLKFMVYLQKENIIDESGMPKERFSAEFPKEGPSILRIQQVVRGDSAAYFCASSLGGTMNTEAFFGQGTRLTVV.

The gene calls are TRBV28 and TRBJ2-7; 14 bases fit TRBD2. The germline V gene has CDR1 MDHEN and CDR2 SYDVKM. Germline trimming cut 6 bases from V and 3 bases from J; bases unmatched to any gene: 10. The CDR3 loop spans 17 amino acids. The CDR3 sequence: CASSGTGTSGGLYEQYF. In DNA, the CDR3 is TGTGCCAGCAGCGGGACCGGGACTAGCGGGGGCCTCTACGAGCAGTACTTC.

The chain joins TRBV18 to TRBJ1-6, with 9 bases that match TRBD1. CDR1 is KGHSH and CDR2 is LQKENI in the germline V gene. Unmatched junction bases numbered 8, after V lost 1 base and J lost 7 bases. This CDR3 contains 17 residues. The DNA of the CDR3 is TGTGCCAGCTCACCACGGGACAGGGAACTGCCCAATTCACCCCTCCACTTT. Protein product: CASSPRDRELPNSPLHF.

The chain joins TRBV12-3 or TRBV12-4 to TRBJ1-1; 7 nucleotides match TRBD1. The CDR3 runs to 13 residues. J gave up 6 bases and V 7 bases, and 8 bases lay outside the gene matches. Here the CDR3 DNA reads TGTGCCAGCACCCCGACAGGGAGGTCTGAAGCTTTCTTT. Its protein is CASTPTGRSEAFF.

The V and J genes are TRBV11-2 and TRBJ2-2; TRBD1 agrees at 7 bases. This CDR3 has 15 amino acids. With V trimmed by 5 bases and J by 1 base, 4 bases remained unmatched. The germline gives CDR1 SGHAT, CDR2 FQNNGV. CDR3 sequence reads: CASSPRTGNTGELFF. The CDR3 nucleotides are TGTGCCAGCAGCCCACGGACAGGGAACACCGGGGAGCTGTTTTTT.

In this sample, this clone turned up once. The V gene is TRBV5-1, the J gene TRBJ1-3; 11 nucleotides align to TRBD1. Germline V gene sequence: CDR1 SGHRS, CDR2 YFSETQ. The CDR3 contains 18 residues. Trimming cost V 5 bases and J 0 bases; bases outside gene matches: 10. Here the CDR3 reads CASRDGTGGSGSGNTIYF. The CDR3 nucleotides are TGCGCCAGCAGAGACGGGACAGGGGGTTCCGGCTCTGGAAACACCATATATTTT.

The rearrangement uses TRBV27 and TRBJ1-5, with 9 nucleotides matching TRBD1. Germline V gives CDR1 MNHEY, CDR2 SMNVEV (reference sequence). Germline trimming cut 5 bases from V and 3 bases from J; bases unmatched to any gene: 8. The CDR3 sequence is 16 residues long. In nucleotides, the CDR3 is TGTGCCAGCAGTGCCGGACAGGGGAGTTACAATCAGCCCCAGCATTTT. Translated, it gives CASSAGQGSYNQPQHF.

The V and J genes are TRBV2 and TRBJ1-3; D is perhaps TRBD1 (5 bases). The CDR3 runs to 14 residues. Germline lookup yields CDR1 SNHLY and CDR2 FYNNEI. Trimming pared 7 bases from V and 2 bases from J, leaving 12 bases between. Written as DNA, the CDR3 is TGTGCCAGCACCCGCCGGGGGGCTGGAAACACCATATATTTT. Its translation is CASTRRGAGNTIYF.

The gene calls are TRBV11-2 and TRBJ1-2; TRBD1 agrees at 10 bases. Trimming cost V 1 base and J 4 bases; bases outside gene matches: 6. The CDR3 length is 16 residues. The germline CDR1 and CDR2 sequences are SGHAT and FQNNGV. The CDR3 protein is CASSLVGTGEGYGYTF. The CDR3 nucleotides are TGTGCCAGCAGCTTAGTGGGGACAGGGGAAGGCTATGGCTACACCTTC.

The CDR3 DNA reads TGTGCCAGCAGCCGTCCCCGGGAGACCCATGGCTACACCTTC. Its translation: CASSRPRETHGYTF. The V gene is TRBV3-1 (or the pseudogene TRBV3-2), the J gene TRBJ1-2; no definite D call. There are 14 residues in the CDR3. V lost 4 bases and J lost 6, with 15 bases in between. Germline lookup yields CDR1 LGHDT and CDR2 YNNKEL (reference sequence).

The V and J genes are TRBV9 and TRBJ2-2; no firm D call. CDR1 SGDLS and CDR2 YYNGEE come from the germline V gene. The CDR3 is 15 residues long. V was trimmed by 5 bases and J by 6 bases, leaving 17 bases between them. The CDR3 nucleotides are TGTGCCAGCAGTCCCCTTGACCCCGGAGCCGGGGAGCTGTTTTTT. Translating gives CASSPLDPGAGELFF.

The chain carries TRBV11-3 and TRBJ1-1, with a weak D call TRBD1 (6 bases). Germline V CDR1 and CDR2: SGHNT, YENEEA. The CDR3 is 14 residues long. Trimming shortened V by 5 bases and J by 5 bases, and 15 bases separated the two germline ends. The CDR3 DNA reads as TGTGCCAGCAGCCCCGGGGGGGGCGTAACTGAAGCTTTCTTT. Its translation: CASSPGGGVTEAFF. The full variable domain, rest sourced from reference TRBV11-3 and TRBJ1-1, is EAGVVQSPRYKIIEKKQPVAFWCNPISGHNTLYWYLQNLGQGPELLIRYENEEAVDDSQLPKDRFSAERLKGVDSTLKIQPAELGDSAVYLCASSPGGGVTEAFFGQGTRLTVV.

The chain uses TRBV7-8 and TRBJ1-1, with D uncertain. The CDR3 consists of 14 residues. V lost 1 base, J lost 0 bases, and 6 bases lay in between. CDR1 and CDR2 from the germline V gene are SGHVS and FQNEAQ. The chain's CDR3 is CASSLGIMNTEAFF. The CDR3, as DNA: TGTGCCAGCAGCTTAGGTATAATGAACACTGAAGCTTTCTTT.

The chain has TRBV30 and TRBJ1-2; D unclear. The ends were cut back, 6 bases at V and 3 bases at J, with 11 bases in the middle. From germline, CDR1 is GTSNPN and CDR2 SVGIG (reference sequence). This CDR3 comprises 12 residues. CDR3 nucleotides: TGTGCCTGCCCCCGGAGAGACTATGGCTACACCTTC. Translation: CACPRRDYGYTF.